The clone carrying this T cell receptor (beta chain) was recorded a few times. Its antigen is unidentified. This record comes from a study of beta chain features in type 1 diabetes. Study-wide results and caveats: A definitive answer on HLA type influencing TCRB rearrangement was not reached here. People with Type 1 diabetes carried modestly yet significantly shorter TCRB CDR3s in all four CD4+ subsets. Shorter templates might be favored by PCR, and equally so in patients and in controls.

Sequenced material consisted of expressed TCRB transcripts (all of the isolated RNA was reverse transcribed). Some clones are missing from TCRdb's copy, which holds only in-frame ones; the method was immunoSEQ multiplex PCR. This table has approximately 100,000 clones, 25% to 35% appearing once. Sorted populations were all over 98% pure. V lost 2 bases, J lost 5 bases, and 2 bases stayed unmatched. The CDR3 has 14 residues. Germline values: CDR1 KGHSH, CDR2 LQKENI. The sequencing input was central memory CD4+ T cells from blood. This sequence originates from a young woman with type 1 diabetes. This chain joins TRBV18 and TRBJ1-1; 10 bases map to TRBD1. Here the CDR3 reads CASSPLDRGTEAFF. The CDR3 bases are TGTGCCAGCTCACCATTGGACAGGGGGACTGAAGCTTTCTTT.